This T cell receptor (beta chain) comes out of a study of shared T cell receptors in the human thymus. The germline V gene encodes CDR1 MDHEN and CDR2 SYDVKM. Trimming removed 5 bases from V and 0 bases from J, with 16 bases in between. The length of the CDR3 is 16 residues. Sequencing used immunoSEQ multiplex PCR; TCRdb keeps in-frame clones, though not all of them. The table includes some 760,000 clones, roughly 88% detected once. This sample also appeared in a second study, on human thymus T cells. That work contributes: Thymic and blood repertoires appeared to show biased V and J gene usage.

The sample was thymocytes. V usage is TRBV28 and J usage is TRBJ1-1; no reliable D call. The origin of this receptor is a girl less than two years old with a congenital heart defect. The DNA of the CDR3 is TGTGCCAGCAGTCCTTACCGGACGGGGATGAACACTGAAGCTTTCTTT. This sequence encodes CASSPYRTGMNTEAFF.